The rows below give T cell receptor beta chains drawn from one sample of a study of T cell clonotyping in hematopoietic cell transplantation. Produced via immunoSEQ multiplex PCR; TCRdb's table is partial and in-frame only. The sample consists of over 25,000 clones, 92% of them appearing once. Sample: PBMCs, taken 100 days after allogeneic stem cell transplant. The receptor source for this set is a female patient between 50 and 60 years old who had an allogeneic stem cell transplant from a related donor, so the T cells may come from the graft donor. Some clones in this sample may be carry-over from other donors' samples. Both conserved end residues are part of each CDR3. A D gene is named only where the DNA matches it firmly. Some rows have no size entry. The others give once, few or many, or a class for an expanded clone.

V: TRBV4-1; D: -; J: TRBJ1-1; size: once; DNA: TGCGCCAGCAGCCAAGAGCCGGGACAGAACACTGAAGCTTTCTTT; CDR3: CASSQEPGQNTEAFF
V: TRBV15; D: TRBD1; J: TRBJ1-1; size: -; DNA: TGTGCCACCAGCAGAGATCCCGGACAGGCTATGAACACTGAAGCTTTCTTT; CDR3: CATSRDPGQAMNTEAFF
V: TRBV2; D: TRBD1; J: TRBJ1-1; size: -; DNA: TGTGCCAGCAGTAGAAGCCGAGGACAGGGGAGCACTGAAGCTTTCTTT; CDR3: CASSRSRGQGSTEAFF
V: TRBV19; D: TRBD1; J: TRBJ2-7; size: -; DNA: TGTGCCAGTAGTATGGGGCCAGGGGGCTACGAGCAGTACTTC; CDR3: CASSMGPGGYEQYF
V: TRBV27; D: -; J: TRBJ1-5; size: large; DNA: TGTGCCAGCAGTTTACGTCTAGGGGAGTATAGCAATCAGCCCCAGCATTTT; CDR3: CASSLRLGEYSNQPQHF
V: TRBV29-1; D: -; J: TRBJ1-5; size: -; DNA: TGCAGCTACCGGGAAACCCTCAATCAGCCCCAGCATTTT; CDR3: CSYRETLNQPQHF
V: TRBV6-5; D: TRBD2; J: TRBJ2-7; size: -; DNA: TGTGCCAGCAGTTCCGGGCGGGAGTTAGCCTACGAGCAGTACTTC; CDR3: CASSSGRELAYEQYF
V: TRBV6-1; D: -; J: TRBJ2-3; size: -; DNA: TGTGCCAGCAGTGGGGACAATGGAATCGCAGATACGCAGTATTTT; CDR3: CASSGDNGIADTQYF
V: TRBV6-8; D: TRBD1; J: TRBJ2-7; size: -; DNA: TGTGCCAGCAGGCCGGGACAGGGGGCTTACGAGCAGTACTTC; CDR3: CASRPGQGAYEQYF
V: TRBV18; D: -; J: TRBJ1-1; size: -; DNA: TGTGCCAGCTCACCGGGGTTAGGGACTGAAGCTTTCTTT; CDR3: CASSPGLGTEAFF
V: TRBV6-5; D: -; J: TRBJ2-2; size: -; DNA: TGTGCCAGCAGTTACTTCCGGCCGAATAAGGAGCTGTTTTTT; CDR3: CASSYFRPNKELFF
V: TRBV2; D: -; J: TRBJ2-5; size: few; DNA: TGTGCCAGCAGGCGGGCCCGGGAGACCCAGTACTTC; CDR3: CASRRARETQYF
V: TRBV20-1; D: -; J: TRBJ2-7; size: -; DNA: TGCAGTGCCGGGAAGGGTTTCGAGCAGTACTTC; CDR3: CSAGKGFEQYF
V: TRBV25-1; D: -; J: TRBJ2-7; size: -; DNA: TGTGCCAGCAGGGCGCGGGACAGCTACTCCTACGAGCAGTACTTC; CDR3: CASRARDSYSYEQYF
V: TRBV7-8; D: -; J: TRBJ2-2; size: few; DNA: TGTGCCAGCAGCAGGGACGGCGGGACCGGGGAGCTGTTTTTT; CDR3: CASSRDGGTGELFF
V: TRBV5-1; D: -; J: TRBJ1-1; size: -; DNA: TGCGCCAGCTCACCCTCAGGGAACACTGAAGCTTTCTTT; CDR3: CASSPSGNTEAFF
V: TRBV7-8; D: -; J: TRBJ2-5; size: once; DNA: TGTGCCAGCAGCCCCCCAGCAGCTAGGCTAGGAGAGACCCAGTACTTC; CDR3: CASSPPAARLGETQYF
V: TRBV9; D: -; J: TRBJ2-7; size: -; DNA: TGTGCCAGCAGCGAACAGGGATTGCCCTACGAGCAGTACTTC; CDR3: CASSEQGLPYEQYF
V: TRBV7-9; D: TRBD2; J: TRBJ2-7; size: -; DNA: TGTGCCAGCAGCTTGGTGGTAGCGGGGAGCTACGAGCAGTACTTC; CDR3: CASSLVVAGSYEQYF
V: TRBV5-1; D: -; J: TRBJ1-5; size: -; DNA: TGCGCCAGCAGCTTCCGTTACAATCAGCCCCAGCATTTT; CDR3: CASSFRYNQPQHF
V: TRBV15; D: -; J: TRBJ1-1; size: -; DNA: TGTGCCACCACGCCGACCCTACTAATGAACACTGAAGCTTTCTTT; CDR3: CATTPTLLMNTEAFF
V: TRBV10-1; D: TRBD2; J: TRBJ2-1; size: -; DNA: TGCGCCAGCAGTGAGCCGGCGGGGGGAAAAAATGAGCAGTTCTTC; CDR3: CASSEPAGGKNEQFF
V: TRBV5-1; D: TRBD1; J: TRBJ1-5; size: -; DNA: TGCGCCAGCAGCTTGGAGGGACAGGGCCATCAGCCCCAGCATTTT; CDR3: CASSLEGQGHQPQHF
V: TRBV7-9; D: -; J: TRBJ1-2; size: -; DNA: TGTGCCAGCAGCTTAGCAAGGGGAAGGGGTGGCTACACCTTC; CDR3: CASSLARGRGGYTF
V: TRBV6-5; D: -; J: TRBJ2-5; size: -; DNA: TGTGCCACCGAAGGGGGCGCGGGGAAAGAGACCCAGTACTTC; CDR3: CATEGGAGKETQYF
V: TRBV7-8; D: -; J: TRBJ2-2; size: -; DNA: TGTGCCAGCTGGATGGGGACCGCGAGGCCCGGGGAGCTGTTTTTT; CDR3: CASWMGTARPGELFF
V: TRBV6-6; D: -; J: TRBJ1-2; size: -; DNA: TGTGCCAGCAGTTCCAAGATTAACTATGGCTACACCTTC; CDR3: CASSSKINYGYTF
V: TRBV11-2; D: TRBD1; J: TRBJ2-7; size: -; DNA: TGTGCCAGCAGCCCCGGGACAGGGGGATACGAGCAGTACTTC; CDR3: CASSPGTGGYEQYF
V: TRBV9; D: -; J: TRBJ2-2; size: -; DNA: TGTGCCAGCAGCGTAATATCAGGGGGGGAGTACACCGGGGAGCTGTTTTTT; CDR3: CASSVISGGEYTGELFF
V: TRBV2; D: -; J: TRBJ1-1; size: -; DNA: TGTGCCAGCAGCCAACAGGGGAACACTGAAGCTTTCTTT; CDR3: CASSQQGNTEAFF
V: TRBV5-6; D: TRBD1; J: TRBJ1-2; size: -; DNA: TGTGCCAGCAGCTGGTCCGCGGATTCCGGGACAGGTTACCCCTATGGCTACACCTTC; CDR3: CASSWSADSGTGYPYGYTF
V: TRBV5-5; D: -; J: TRBJ1-5; size: -; DNA: TGTGCCAGCAGCTTGGAAGGGGGCAATCAGCCCCAGCATTTT; CDR3: CASSLEGGNQPQHF
V: TRBV30; D: -; J: TRBJ1-5; size: -; DNA: TGTGCCTGGAGTGTTATTTTGAATCAGCCCCAGCATTTT; CDR3: CAWSVILNQPQHF
V: TRBV29-1; D: -; J: TRBJ2-3; size: -; DNA: TGCAGCGTTGCGGGACTTTATGGGGATACGCAGTATTTT; CDR3: CSVAGLYGDTQYF
V: TRBV11-2; D: -; J: TRBJ1-1; size: -; DNA: TGTGCCATCGGGAGGAGGAACACTGAAGCTTTCTTT; CDR3: CAIGRRNTEAFF
V: TRBV29-1; D: -; J: TRBJ1-1; size: -; DNA: TGCAGCGTCCCCGGGACGGCATTCCGTGAAGCTTTCTTT; CDR3: CSVPGTAFREAFF
V: TRBV5-4; D: TRBD1; J: TRBJ1-2; size: few; DNA: TGTGCCAGCAGCTTGGGCCTGGGGACAGACATAAACTATGGCTACACCTTC; CDR3: CASSLGLGTDINYGYTF
V: TRBV29-1; D: -; J: TRBJ1-3; size: -; DNA: TGCAGCGTTGTGGCGAACTCTGGAAACACCATATATTTT; CDR3: CSVVANSGNTIYF
V: TRBV30; D: TRBD2; J: TRBJ2-5; size: -; DNA: TGTGCCTGGAGTGTAACGGGGGGGCAAGAGACCCAGTACTTC; CDR3: CAWSVTGGQETQYF
V: TRBV19; D: TRBD1; J: TRBJ1-1; size: -; DNA: TGTGCCAGTACCCCGACAGGGAGGGTCACTGAAGCTTTCTTT; CDR3: CASTPTGRVTEAFF
V: TRBV29-1; D: TRBD1; J: TRBJ2-7; size: -; DNA: TGCAGCGCCCCGCGTGGGAGGATGGGACAGGGGCCCTACGAGCAGTACTTC; CDR3: CSAPRGRMGQGPYEQYF
V: TRBV19; D: TRBD1; J: TRBJ2-2; size: -; DNA: TGTGCCAGTAGTACCGGGACAGGGGACACCGGGGAGCTGTTTTTT; CDR3: CASSTGTGDTGELFF
V: TRBV5-1; D: -; J: TRBJ2-5; size: -; DNA: TGCGCCAGCAGCTTGGGTACCGGGGGCAAGGAAGAGACCCAGTACTTC; CDR3: CASSLGTGGKEETQYF
V: TRBV12-5; D: -; J: TRBJ1-2; size: -; DNA: TGTGCTAGCCTAAACTACTATGGCTACACCTTC; CDR3: CASLNYYGYTF
V: TRBV14; D: -; J: TRBJ2-3; size: -; DNA: TGTGCCAGCAGCCAAGATCTTATTGATACGCAGTATTTT; CDR3: CASSQDLIDTQYF
V: TRBV5-1; D: TRBD1; J: TRBJ1-2; size: -; DNA: TGCGCCAGCAGCTCGGGGACAGAGGTCGGTGGCTACACCTTC; CDR3: CASSSGTEVGGYTF
V: TRBV7-2; D: -; J: TRBJ2-5; size: -; DNA: TGTGCCAGCAGCTTGATCGGGGCAGAGACCCAGTACTTC; CDR3: CASSLIGAETQYF
V: TRBV19; D: -; J: TRBJ1-2; size: -; DNA: TGTGCCAGTAGTATGATCGAGAAACGGGGGGCCTACACCTTC; CDR3: CASSMIEKRGAYTF
V: TRBV19; D: TRBD1; J: TRBJ2-7; size: -; DNA: TGTGCCAGTAGTCCCCCGCGGGACAGGGATCCCTACGAGCAGTACTTC; CDR3: CASSPPRDRDPYEQYF
V: TRBV5-1; D: TRBD2; J: TRBJ2-5; size: -; DNA: TGCGCCAGCAGCCCTGGACTAGCGGGGGGGCAAGAGACCCAGTACTTC; CDR3: CASSPGLAGGQETQYF
V: TRBV5-1; D: -; J: TRBJ2-5; size: once; DNA: TGCGCCAGCAGCTTGGTCCTGGGAGAGACCCAGTACTTC; CDR3: CASSLVLGETQYF
V: TRBV4-1; D: TRBD2; J: TRBJ2-5; size: -; DNA: TGCGCCAGCAGCCCTGAGGGGGCCGACCCCCCCCCGGGACTAGCCTCCGAAGAGACCCAGTACTTC; CDR3: CASSPEGADPPPGLASEETQYF
V: TRBV6-1; D: TRBD1; J: TRBJ1-5; size: -; DNA: TGTGCCAGCAGTGGTCCGGGACAGGGGAGCAATCAGCCCCAGCATTTT; CDR3: CASSGPGQGSNQPQHF
V: TRBV6-1; D: TRBD1; J: TRBJ1-5; size: -; DNA: TGTGCCAGCAGTGAAGTGCGACAGGGGAATCAGCCCCAGCATTTT; CDR3: CASSEVRQGNQPQHF